The 23 T cell receptor beta chains presented below share a single source sample, sequenced in a study of cytotoxic CD8 clonotypes in ibrutinib-treated CLL. Assay: immunoSEQ multiplex PCR; the TCRdb copy retains only in-frame clones and omits some. The table has hundreds of thousands of clones, around four fifths seen once. The input for sequencing was PBMCs, taken before ibrutinib treatment. The origin of the receptors is a human donor with chronic lymphocytic leukemia.

V usage is TRBV11-3 and J usage is TRBJ2-4; no clear D gene. The germline CDR1 and CDR2 sequences are SGHNT and YENEEA. CDR3 length equals 14 residues. The V end lost 5 bases, the J end lost 0 bases, and 8 bases lay between the germline ends. The CDR3 reads CASSGRLAKNIQYF. DNA for the CDR3: TGTGCCAGCAGCGGGCGACTAGCCAAAAACATTCAGTACTTC.

This CDR3 reads CASSPNRAGNQPQHF. CDR3 nucleotides: TGTGCCAGTAGTCCTAACAGGGCCGGCAATCAGCCCCAGCATTTT. V gene TRBV19 combines with J gene TRBJ1-5, with D tentatively TRBD1 (6 bases). Germline CDR1 reads LNHDA; CDR2 reads SQIVND (reference sequence). V dropped 5 bases and J dropped 2 bases, with 13 bases sitting between them. The CDR3 runs to 15 residues.

The rearrangement links TRBV6-5 to TRBJ1-4; D remains unclear. The germline gives CDR1 MNHEY, CDR2 SVGAGI. Trimming took off 5 bases at V and 4 bases at J, with 14 bases between the two ends. The CDR3 spans 15 residues. CDR3 sequence reads: CASSQMRNSNEKLFF. The DNA of the CDR3 is TGTGCCAGCAGTCAAATGCGGAACAGTAATGAAAAACTGTTTTTT.

V and J are TRBV19 and TRBJ1-3; D uncertain. The CDR3 extends over 13 amino acids. The V end lost 7 bases, the J end lost 2 bases, and 9 bases lay between the germline ends. Germline CDR1 is LNHDA and CDR2 is SQIVND (reference sequence). This CDR3 reads CASTREPGNTIYF. The CDR3 DNA follows: TGTGCCAGTACCCGAGAGCCTGGAAACACCATATATTTT.

This sequence joins TRBV5-1 and TRBJ2-1, with D perhaps TRBD2 (6 bases). The CDR3 totals 15 residues. Trimming stripped 0 bases from V and 3 bases from J, with 10 bases between. In germline, CDR1 is SGHRS, CDR2 YFSETQ. The CDR3 DNA reads as TGCGCCAGCAGCTTGGAGGCTAGCGTCTACAATGAGCAGTTCTTC. Its translation: CASSLEASVYNEQFF. Based on the CDR3 plus reference TRBV5-1 and TRBJ2-1, the full variable domain is KAGVTQTPRYLIKTRGQQVTLSCSPISGHRSVSWYQQTPGQGLQFLFEYFSETQRNKGNFPGRFSGRQFSNSRSEMNVSTLELGDSALYLCASSLEASVYNEQFFGPGTRLTVL.

This sequence joins TRBV7-9 and TRBJ2-7; D is unclear. Germline V gene lookup returns CDR1 SEHNR and CDR2 FQNEAQ (reference sequence). This CDR3 spans 14 amino acids. The V and J ends lost 4 bases and 0 bases respectively, with 10 bases between them. The CDR3 loop is CASSSTLSSYEQYF. The CDR3 coding sequence is TGTGCCAGCAGCTCAACACTAAGCTCCTACGAGCAGTACTTC. Supplemented by reference TRBV7-9 and TRBJ2-7, the full variable domain reads DTGVSQNPRHKITKRGQNVTFRCDPISEHNRLYWYRQTLGQGPEFLTYFQNEAQLEKSRLLSDRFSAERPKGSFSTLEIQRTEQGDSAMYLCASSSTLSSYEQYFGPGTRLTVT.

This sequence joins TRBV5-1 and TRBJ2-7, with 9 positions matching TRBD1. Germline lookup yields CDR1 SGHRS and CDR2 YFSETQ. The CDR3 runs to 15 residues. Trimming removed 1 base from V and 3 bases from J; junction bases left unmatched: 5. The CDR3 sequence: CASSLKGDRDYEQYF. CDR3 sequence (DNA): TGCGCCAGCAGCTTGAAGGGGGACAGGGACTACGAGCAGTACTTC.

The chain uses TRBV5-1 and TRBJ1-1; TRBD1 might be the D (5 bases). This CDR3 has 15 amino acids. Germline CDR1 and CDR2: SGHRS and YFSETQ. V was pared by 0 bases and J by 2 bases, with 11 bases between. CDR3 DNA: TGCGCCAGCAGCTTGGCGGTAGGGGTTAACACTGAAGCTTTCTTT. Translation: CASSLAVGVNTEAFF.

The V and J genes are TRBV7-9 and TRBJ2-7; D could derive from TRBD1 or TRBD2 (5 bases each). Germline loops: CDR1 SEHNR, CDR2 FQNEAQ (reference sequence). With 8 bases removed from V and 5 bases from J, the gap between germline ends came to 13 bases. This CDR3 has 12 amino acids. The CDR3 DNA sequence: TGTGCCAGCCTTAGGGACGGGGACGAGCAGTACTTC. Translation gives CASLRDGDEQYF.

The chain links TRBV7-6 to TRBJ2-7; 16 nucleotides agree with TRBD2. V shed 4 bases, J shed 5 bases, and the junction held 11 bases outside the gene matches. Germline lookup yields CDR1 SGHVS and CDR2 FNYEAQ. CDR3 length equals 18 residues. CDR3 residues: CASSSSPGLAGGPHEQYF. DNA of the CDR3: TGTGCCAGCAGCTCTAGTCCGGGACTAGCGGGAGGGCCCCACGAGCAGTACTTC.

V usage is TRBV10-3 and J usage is TRBJ2-7; 11 bases map to TRBD2. CDR1 and CDR2 from the germline V gene are ENHRY and SYGVKD. V trimming: 7 bases; J trimming: 3 bases; junction bases outside the gene matches: 8. The CDR3 totals 15 residues. This CDR3 is CAITKGLAGDYEQYF. Written as DNA, the CDR3 is TGTGCCATCACTAAAGGACTAGCGGGTGACTACGAGCAGTACTTC.

Notes on this clone: The junction differs from germline at one of its ends, possibly a read error. The rearrangement uses TRBV5-1 and TRBJ2-5; possible D gene TRBD1, 5 bases. The CDR3 covers 14 residues. Germline assignment: CDR1 SGHRS and CDR2 YFSETQ. CDR3 nucleotides: TGCGCCAGCAGCTTAACAGGATTCCAAGAGGCCCAGTACTTC. Protein product: CASSLTGFQEAQYF. Based on the CDR3 plus reference TRBV5-1 and TRBJ2-5, the full variable domain is KAGVTQTPRYLIKTRGQQVTLSCSPISGHRSVSWYQQTPGQGLQFLFEYFSETQRNKGNFPGRFSGRQFSNSRSEMNVSTLELGDSALYLCASSLTGFQEAQYFGPGTRLLVL.

The genes are TRBV7-2 and TRBJ2-1; 7 nucleotides match TRBD2. The CDR3 extends over 13 amino acids. Unmatched junction bases numbered 3, after V lost 1 base and J lost 9 bases. The germline V gene encodes CDR1 SGHTA and CDR2 FQGNSA. The CDR3 sequence is CASSLERDSEQFF. CDR3 DNA: TGTGCCAGCAGCTTAGAGCGGGATAGTGAGCAGTTCTTC.

This sequence joins TRBV19 and TRBJ2-7; 8 positions match TRBD2. The CDR3 has 13 amino acids. Trimming at V came to 3 bases and at J to 3 bases, leaving 1 base not matched to a gene. CDR1 is LNHDA and CDR2 is SQIVND in the germline V gene (reference sequence). The CDR3, as DNA: TGTGCCAGTAGTATGCTAGCGGGCTACGAGCAGTACTTC. Amino acid sequence: CASSMLAGYEQYF.

V is TRBV6-5 and J is TRBJ1-3, with 10 bases fitting TRBD1. From germline, CDR1 is MNHEY and CDR2 SVGAGI. V dropped 6 bases and J dropped 0; count of bases not matched to a gene: 2. The CDR3 runs 15 residues. CDR3 coding DNA: TGTGCCAGCAGGAGGACAGGGGGCTCTGGAAACACCATATATTTT. Its translation is CASRRTGGSGNTIYF.

V is TRBV10-1 and J is TRBJ2-3; 12 bases align to TRBD2. The germline gives CDR1 WNHNN, CDR2 SYGVQD (reference sequence). The junction had 12 bases not matched to a gene; V was cut back by 7 bases and J by 4 bases. The CDR3 loop spans 17 amino acids. The CDR3 nucleotides are TGCGCCAGCAATAAACCCACGACTAGCGGGAGTTCAGATACGCAGTATTTT. It translates to CASNKPTTSGSSDTQYF.

This clone was counted between two and nine times. The chain employs TRBV4-2 and TRBJ1-1; a weak D match, TRBD1 (5 bases). V lost 3 bases and J 4 bases, leaving 9 bases between the germline ends. Germline CDR1 reads LGHNA; CDR2 reads YNFKEQ. This CDR3 is built from 13 residues. The CDR3 bases are TGTGCCAGCAGCCACAGGGTTGGCACTGAAGCTTTCTTT. Translating gives CASSHRVGTEAFF.

V gene TRBV5-1 combines with J gene TRBJ2-5; D is ambiguous. V shed 0 bases and J shed 1 base, with 7 bases lying between them. The CDR3 is made up of 14 amino acids. Germline values: CDR1 SGHRS, CDR2 YFSETQ. CDR3 in amino acids: CASSLGSSQETQYF. CDR3 bases: TGCGCCAGCAGCTTGGGGTCCAGCCAAGAGACCCAGTACTTC.

V usage is TRBV25-1 and J usage is TRBJ1-1; D gene unclear. Trimming removed 2 bases from V and 9 bases from J, with 10 bases in between. CDR3 length: 12 amino acids. The germline V gene has CDR1 MGHDK and CDR2 SYGVNS. The DNA of the CDR3 is TGTGCCAGCAGTGAAAGGCCCGGAAAAGCTTTCTTT. Translated, it gives CASSERPGKAFF.

This clone was recorded a few times. The chain is built from TRBV25-1 and TRBJ1-2, with D unresolved. Trimming took 3 bases from V and 4 from J, leaving 6 bases between them. The V gene's germline CDR1 is MGHDK and CDR2 SYGVNS. The CDR3 has 12 residues. The DNA of the CDR3 is TGTGCCAGCAGTGAGGGTAGCTATGGCTACACCTTC. Its protein is CASSEGSYGYTF.

The chain links TRBV19 to TRBJ2-1, with TRBD2 matching 12 bases. Germline V gene sequence: CDR1 LNHDA, CDR2 SQIVND (reference sequence). Germline trimming cut 3 bases from V and 7 bases from J; bases unmatched to any gene: 7. CDR3 size: 16 residues. Here the CDR3 reads CASSILAGGPRNEQFF. The CDR3 bases are TGTGCCAGTAGTATCCTAGCGGGAGGGCCGCGGAATGAGCAGTTCTTC.

The V and J genes are TRBV27 and TRBJ2-7; 9 nucleotides match TRBD2. This CDR3 region has 13 residues. Germline CDR1 reads MNHEY; CDR2 reads SMNVEV (reference sequence). V lost 9 bases to trimming and J lost 0 bases; unmatched junction nucleotides: 3. CDR3 sequence (DNA): TGTGCCAGGAGCGGGAGGTACTCCTACGAGCAGTACTTC. It specifies CARSGRYSYEQYF.

The chain joins TRBV19 to TRBJ2-3, with 9 bases matching TRBD2. V was pared by 6 bases and J by 5 bases, with 9 bases of the junction left unmatched. CDR3 length: 15 residues. The germline CDR1 and CDR2 sequences are LNHDA and SQIVND (reference sequence). The CDR3 region is CASRERGRAQDTQYF. As DNA, the CDR3 is TGTGCCAGTAGGGAGCGCGGGAGGGCCCAAGATACGCAGTATTTT.